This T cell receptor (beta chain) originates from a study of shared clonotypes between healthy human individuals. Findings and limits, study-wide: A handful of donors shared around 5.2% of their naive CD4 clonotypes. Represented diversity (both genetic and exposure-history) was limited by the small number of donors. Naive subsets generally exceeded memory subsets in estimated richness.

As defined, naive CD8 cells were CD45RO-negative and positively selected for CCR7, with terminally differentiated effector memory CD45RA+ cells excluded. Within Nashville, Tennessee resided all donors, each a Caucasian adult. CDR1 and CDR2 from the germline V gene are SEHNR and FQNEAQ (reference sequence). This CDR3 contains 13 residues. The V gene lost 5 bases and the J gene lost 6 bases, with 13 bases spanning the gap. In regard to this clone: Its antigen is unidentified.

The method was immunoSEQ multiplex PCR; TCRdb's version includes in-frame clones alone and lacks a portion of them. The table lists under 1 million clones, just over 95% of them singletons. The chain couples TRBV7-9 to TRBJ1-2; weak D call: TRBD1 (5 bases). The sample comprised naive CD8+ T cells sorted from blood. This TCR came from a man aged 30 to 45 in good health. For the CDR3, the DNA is TGTGCCAGCAGCGGCCGGACACACAATGGCTACACCTTC. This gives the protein CASSGRTHNGYTF.